The TCR beta chain described here comes from a study of blood T cell repertoires in COVID-19. Only in-frame clones appear in the TCRdb table, and some are missing; sequencing was by immunoSEQ multiplex PCR. This sample has tens of thousands of clones, with 85% to 90% found just once. With 3 bases clipped from V and 4 bases from J, the junction kept 1 base outside the gene matches. The CDR3 is 13 residues long. Sequencing used peripheral blood. The rearrangement uses TRBV12-3 or TRBV12-4 and TRBJ1-1; 8 nucleotides line up with TRBD1. The receptor was derived from a man aged 65 to 85 with active or convalescent COVID-19. This chain's CDR3 is CASSFGQGTEAFF. CDR3 nucleotide sequence: TGTGCCAGCAGTTTTGGACAGGGCACTGAAGCTTTCTTT.